Listed below are T cell receptor beta chains from one sample, sequenced in a study of technical replicates of blood from several donors. Repertoires were generated with immunoSEQ multiplex PCR, while TCRdb's copy carries only in-frame clones and drops some. This table holds roughly 68,000 clones, about nine tenths found once. The sequencing sample was made of PBMCs. Every receptor here comes from a human donor in good health. Some clones in this sample may be carry-over from other donors' samples. Both conserved end residues are part of each CDR3. D genes are given only for firm matches. Some rows mark clone size as missing; the rest say once, few, many or name a class of expanded clone.

j_call,v_call,d_call,clone_size,cdr3_aa,cdr3_nt
TRBJ2-3,TRBV18,TRBD2,NA,CASSPEGLAGAGDTQYF,TGTGCCAGCTCACCAGAGGGACTAGCGGGGGCAGGAGATACGCAGTATTTT
TRBJ1-5,TRBV2,TRBD1,NA,CASSQQGLFQPQHF,TGTGCCAGCAGTCAACAGGGGTTGTTTCAGCCCCAGCATTTT
TRBJ1-2,TRBV30,TRBD1,NA,CAWSDEGARGYTF,TGTGCCTGGTCAGACGAGGGGGCAAGGGGCTACACCTTC
TRBJ2-7,TRBV2,NA,NA,CASRRGYETAVEQYF,TGTGCCAGCAGGAGGGGGTACGAGACAGCGGTCGAGCAGTACTTC
TRBJ2-1,TRBV14,NA,NA,CASSLLSGYNEQFF,TGTGCCAGCAGCCTCCTTAGCGGATACAATGAGCAGTTCTTC
TRBJ1-2,TRBV6-5,NA,NA,CASSYSNHQGGYGYTF,TGTGCCAGCAGTTACTCGAATCATCAGGGCGGCTATGGCTACACCTTC
TRBJ1-1,TRBV4-3,TRBD1,NA,CASSQAPTGGDTEAFF,TGCGCCAGCAGCCAAGCCCCGACAGGGGGTGACACTGAAGCTTTCTTT
TRBJ2-1,TRBV19,TRBD2,NA,CASSIKREVKNEQFF,TGTGCCAGTAGTATAAAGCGGGAGGTAAAAAATGAGCAGTTCTTC
TRBJ1-2,TRBV18,NA,NA,CASSPSGQNYGYTF,TGTGCCAGCTCACCTTCCGGACAGAACTATGGCTACACCTTC
TRBJ2-2,TRBV29-1,TRBD2,NA,CSAPGLAGSGELFF,TGCAGCGCTCCGGGACTAGCGGGTTCCGGGGAGCTGTTTTTT
TRBJ1-5,TRBV19,NA,NA,CASSHNVGQPQHF,TGTGCCAGTAGTCATAATGTCGGTCAGCCCCAGCATTTT
TRBJ1-5,TRBV6-1,NA,NA,CASSDTYHQPQHF,TGTGCCAGCAGTGATACCTATCATCAGCCCCAGCATTTT
TRBJ2-1,TRBV9,TRBD2,NA,CASSLTGTRGNEQFF,TGTGCCAGCAGCCTCACCGGGACTAGGGGCAATGAGCAGTTCTTC
TRBJ2-7,TRBV5-6,NA,once,CASSLNSHEQYF,TGTGCCAGCAGCTTGAACAGCCACGAGCAGTACTTC
TRBJ2-5,TRBV6-1,NA,NA,CASSVEFSETQYF,TGTGCCAGCAGTGTGGAGTTTAGCGAGACCCAGTACTTC
TRBJ1-2,TRBV7-3,TRBD1,NA,CASSLDRGYGYTF,TGTGCCAGCAGCCTCGACAGGGGGTATGGCTACACCTTC
TRBJ2-1,TRBV7-6,NA,NA,CASSLQQGNNEQFF,TGTGCCAGCAGCTTACAACAGGGCAACAATGAGCAGTTCTTC